This T cell receptor beta chain was captured by sequencing in a study of regulatory T cells in long-lasting Graves disease. The study, taken as a whole, reports: Persistent patients had a count of shared public clonotypes (approximately 2,800) that exceeded that of new patients (approximately 1,000).

As for time point: newly diagnosed GD, antithyroid drugs for less than 3 months. The TCR library was made from RNA extracted from PBMCs. In Xi'an, China, an endocrinology department was the source of patients. About this clonotype itself: What it recognizes is unknown.

Relying on iRepertoire HTBI primers and Arm-PCR of CDR3 regions, the team built TCR beta libraries. One entry per CDR3 protein, called by TCRdb with MiXCR from the multiplex PCR reads. The sample contains more than 400,000 distinct CDR3 sequences, roughly 17% of which appear only once. The CDR3 sequence is 13 residues long. The V gene's germline CDR1 is LNHDA and CDR2 SQIVND (reference sequence). These records were also assigned to another study, of T cells in Graves' hyperthyroidism and ophthalmopathy. That paper notes: Ophthalmopathy stood apart from stable hyperthyroidism in a 13 V-J model.

The material sequenced was peripheral blood mononuclear cells (PBMCs), taken at new diagnosis, from a patient treated with antithyroid drugs. This clonotype was sampled from a man aged 35 to 55 with Graves disease. V usage is TRBV19 and J usage is TRBJ2-4; TRBD2 matches at 7 bases. Near its end, the DNA agrees better with TRBJ2-5, so the J call may be wrong. CDR3 bases: TGTGCCAGTAGTTCTCAGGGAGGGGAGACCCAGTACTTC. As protein: CASSSQGGETQYF.